The sequence of this T cell receptor beta chain was determined in a study of monozygotic twins with cystic fibrosis. Study-wide points: Median Simpson clonality of approximately 0.01 suggested naive T cells predominated. Monozygotic CF twin pairs shared significantly more nucleotide-identical clonotypes than unrelated CF individuals did.

Sequencing used immunoSEQ multiplex PCR; TCRdb keeps in-frame clones, though not all of them. Of 8,000 to 10,000 clones listed, 91% are singletons. Concerning this clone: Its antigen is undetermined.

Germline lookup yields CDR1 SGHDT and CDR2 YYEEEE. The CDR3 loop spans 13 amino acids. V shed 4 bases and J 4 bases; nucleotides not matched to a gene: 3. This clonotype originated in a boy between 2 and 10 years old with cystic fibrosis. Source material: blood. The gene calls are TRBV5-6 and TRBJ2-5; TRBD2 matches at 8 bases. In DNA form, the CDR3 reads TGTGCCAGCAGCCCGGGACTAGGAGAGACCCAGTACTTC. It codes for CASSPGLGETQYF.